The text below deals with one TCR beta chain. Its antigen remains unidentified. Looked up from germline, CDR1 is SGHTA and CDR2 is FQGTGA. V lost 3 bases and J lost 0, with 10 bases in between. The CDR3 runs to 15 residues. The sample belongs to a study of T cell repertoires and HLA-DP antigens. TCRdb's table, derived via immunoSEQ multiplex PCR, lists solely in-frame clones and lacks some. This sample has about 110,000 clones; 90% to 95% occur once, and the top ten carry 0.25% to 0.3%. J is TRBJ2-3 and V is TRBV7-3; tentatively, D is TRBD2 (6 bases). The origin of this receptor is a woman younger than 35 in good health and CMV-seronegative. Sample: CD4+ T cells from PBMCs. CDR3 sequence (DNA): TGTGCCAGCAGCTTGGGTGGGAGGAGCACAGATACGCAGTATTTT. Translating gives CASSLGGRSTDTQYF.